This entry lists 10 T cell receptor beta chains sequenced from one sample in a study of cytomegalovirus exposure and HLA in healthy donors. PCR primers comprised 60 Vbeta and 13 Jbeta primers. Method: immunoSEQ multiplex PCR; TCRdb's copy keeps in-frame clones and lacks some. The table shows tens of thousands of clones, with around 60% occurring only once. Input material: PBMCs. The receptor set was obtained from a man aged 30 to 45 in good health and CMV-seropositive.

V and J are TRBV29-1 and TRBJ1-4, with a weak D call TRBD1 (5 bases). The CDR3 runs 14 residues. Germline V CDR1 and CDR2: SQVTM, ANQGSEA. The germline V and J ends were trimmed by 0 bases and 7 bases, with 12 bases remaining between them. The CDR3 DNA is TGCAGCGTTGAAGATCGGCAGGGCGGTGAAAAACTGTTTTTT. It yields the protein CSVEDRQGGEKLFF.

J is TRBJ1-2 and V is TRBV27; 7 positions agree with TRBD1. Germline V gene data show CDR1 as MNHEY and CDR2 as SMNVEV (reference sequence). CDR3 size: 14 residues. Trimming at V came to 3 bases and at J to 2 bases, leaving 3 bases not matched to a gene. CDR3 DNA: TGTGCCAGCAGTTTCACAGGGGCGAACTATGGCTACACCTTC. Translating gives CASSFTGANYGYTF.

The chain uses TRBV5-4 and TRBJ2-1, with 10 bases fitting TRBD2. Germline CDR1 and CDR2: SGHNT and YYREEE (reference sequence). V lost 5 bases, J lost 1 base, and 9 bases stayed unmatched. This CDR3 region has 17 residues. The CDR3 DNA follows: TGTGCCAGCAGGGGACCGGGACTAGCGATTTCCTACAATGAGCAGTTCTTC. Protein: CASRGPGLAISYNEQFF.

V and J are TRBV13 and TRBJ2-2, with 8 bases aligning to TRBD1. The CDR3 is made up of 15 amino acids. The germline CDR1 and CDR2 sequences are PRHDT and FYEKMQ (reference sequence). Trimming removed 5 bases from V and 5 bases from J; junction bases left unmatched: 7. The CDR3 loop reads CASSVGQGGTGELFF. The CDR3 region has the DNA TGTGCCAGCAGCGTCGGACAGGGCGGGACCGGGGAGCTGTTTTTT. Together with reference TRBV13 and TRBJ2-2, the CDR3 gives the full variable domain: AAGVIQSPRHLIKEKRETATLKCYPIPRHDTVYWYQQGPGQDPQFLISFYEKMQSDKGSIPDRFSAQQFSDYHSELNMSSLELGDSALYFCASSVGQGGTGELFFGEGSRLTVL.

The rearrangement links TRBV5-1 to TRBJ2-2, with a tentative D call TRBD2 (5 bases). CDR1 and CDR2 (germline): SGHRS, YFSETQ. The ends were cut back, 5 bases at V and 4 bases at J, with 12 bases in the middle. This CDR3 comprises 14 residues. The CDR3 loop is CASRDPGITGELFF. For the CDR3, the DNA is TGCGCCAGCAGGGACCCCGGGATCACCGGGGAGCTGTTTTTT.

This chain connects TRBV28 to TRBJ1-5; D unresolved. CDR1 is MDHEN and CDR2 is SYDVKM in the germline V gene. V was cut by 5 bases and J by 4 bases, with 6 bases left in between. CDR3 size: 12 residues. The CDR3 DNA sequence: TGTGCCAGCAGTCCCCCAAATCAGCCCCAGCATTTT. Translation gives CASSPPNQPQHF.

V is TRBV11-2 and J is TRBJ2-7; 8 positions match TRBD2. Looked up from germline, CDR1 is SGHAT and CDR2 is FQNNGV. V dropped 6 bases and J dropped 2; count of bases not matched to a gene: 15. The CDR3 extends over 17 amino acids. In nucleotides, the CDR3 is TGTGCCAGCAGTAAAACTAGCGGTACGACCACTACCTACGAGCAGTACTTC. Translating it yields CASSKTSGTTTTYEQYF.

The CDR3 region is CASSEAQGLNRGREEKLFF. As DNA, the CDR3 is TGTGCCAGCAGTGAAGCCCAAGGACTTAACAGGGGGCGCGAGGAAAAACTGTTTTTT. V is TRBV6-1 and J is TRBJ1-4; 9 bases map to TRBD1. CDR1 and CDR2 from the germline V gene are MNHNS and SASEGT. Trimming at V came to 0 bases and at J to 8 bases, leaving 16 bases not matched to a gene. The CDR3 consists of 19 residues.

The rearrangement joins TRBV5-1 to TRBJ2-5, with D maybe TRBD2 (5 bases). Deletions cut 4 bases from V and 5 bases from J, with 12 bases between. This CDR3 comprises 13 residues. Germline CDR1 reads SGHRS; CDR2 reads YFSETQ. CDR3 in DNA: TGCGCCAGCAGCCGGAGCGGTGGTGAGACCCAGTACTTC. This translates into CASSRSGGETQYF.

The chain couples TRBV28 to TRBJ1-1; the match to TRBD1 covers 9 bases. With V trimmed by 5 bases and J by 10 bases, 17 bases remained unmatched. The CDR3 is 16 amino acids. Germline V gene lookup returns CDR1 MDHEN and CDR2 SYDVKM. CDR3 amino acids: CASSRQLDRGGPAAFF. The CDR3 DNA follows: TGTGCCAGCAGTCGTCAATTAGACAGGGGGGGGCCTGCAGCTTTCTTT.